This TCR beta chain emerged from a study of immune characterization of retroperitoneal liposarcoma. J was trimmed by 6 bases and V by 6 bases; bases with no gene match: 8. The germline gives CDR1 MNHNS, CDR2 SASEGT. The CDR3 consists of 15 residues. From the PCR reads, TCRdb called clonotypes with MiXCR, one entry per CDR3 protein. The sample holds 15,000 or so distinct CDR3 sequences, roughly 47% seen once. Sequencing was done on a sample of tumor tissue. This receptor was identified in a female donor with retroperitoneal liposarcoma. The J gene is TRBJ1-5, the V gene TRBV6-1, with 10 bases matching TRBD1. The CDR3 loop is CASRAGTGVVQPQHF. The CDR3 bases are TGTGCCAGCAGAGCCGGGACAGGGGTGGTTCAGCCCCAGCATTTT.